A selection of T cell receptor beta chains follows, all from one sample in a study of Graves' ophthalmopathy and Graves' hyperthyroidism. TCRdb passed the multiplex PCR reads through MiXCR, listing each CDR3 protein once. The table lists around 1.1 million distinct CDR3 sequences, around a third of them singletons. The sequenced material came from peripheral blood or thyroid tissue (not recorded which). The receptors originated from an adult man with Graves' hyperthyroidism. The CDR3 runs from the conserved cysteine through the conserved F or W. The order of the fields is CDR3 protein, CDR3 DNA, J gene, D gene, CDR3 length, clone size, V gene. A D gene is named only where the DNA matches it firmly. Size values are once, few and many counts, or a class for expanded clones, and some rows have none.

CDR3 protein: CSVESTWRQPQHF; CDR3 DNA: TGCAGCGTTGAGTCGACATGGAGACAGCCCCAGCATTTT; J gene: TRBJ1-5; D gene: .; CDR3 length: 13; clone size: many; V gene: TRBV29-1
CDR3 protein: CSARVPGTHNYEQYF; CDR3 DNA: TGCAGTGCTAGGGTTCCCGGGACCCATAACTACGAGCAGTACTTC; J gene: TRBJ2-7; D gene: .; CDR3 length: 15; clone size: .; V gene: TRBV20-1
CDR3 protein: CASSLERVRIAETQYF; CDR3 DNA: TGTGCCAGCAGCTTAGAGCGGGTCCGTATAGCGGAGACCCAGTACTTC; J gene: TRBJ2-5; D gene: .; CDR3 length: 16; clone size: .; V gene: TRBV7-2
CDR3 protein: CSQTGTGVSETQYF; CDR3 DNA: TGCAGCCAAACCGGGACAGGGGTTTCTGAGACCCAGTACTTC; J gene: TRBJ2-5; D gene: TRBD1; CDR3 length: 14; clone size: .; V gene: TRBV29-1
CDR3 protein: CAWSLAGTNTEAFF; CDR3 DNA: TGTGCCTGGAGCCTGGCAGGGACAAACACTGAAGCTTTCTTT; J gene: TRBJ1-1; D gene: .; CDR3 length: 14; clone size: .; V gene: TRBV7-9
CDR3 protein: CASSGGQRNTIYF; CDR3 DNA: TGTGCCAGCAGTGGGGGACAACGAAACACCATATATTTT; J gene: TRBJ1-3; D gene: .; CDR3 length: 13; clone size: .; V gene: TRBV2
CDR3 protein: CASSLTLNQPQYF; CDR3 DNA: TGTGCCAGCAGCTTAACGTTAAATCAGCCCCAGTACTTC; J gene: TRBJ2-5; D gene: .; CDR3 length: 13; clone size: once; V gene: TRBV7-9
CDR3 protein: CASSDWGAETQYF; CDR3 DNA: TGCGCCAGCAGTGATTGGGGTGCTGAGACCCAGTACTTC; J gene: TRBJ2-5; D gene: .; CDR3 length: 13; clone size: .; V gene: TRBV10-1
CDR3 protein: CSADGGAGYGYTIYF; CDR3 DNA: TGCAGCGCGGATGGGGGGGCGGGCTATGGCTACACCATATATTTT; J gene: TRBJ1-3; D gene: .; CDR3 length: 15; clone size: .; V gene: TRBV29-1
CDR3 protein: CATSSRFGTGGSPLHF; CDR3 DNA: TGTGCCACCAGCAGCAGATTTGGGACAGGGGGTTCACCCCTCCACTTT; J gene: TRBJ1-6; D gene: TRBD1; CDR3 length: 16; clone size: .; V gene: TRBV15
CDR3 protein: CASSFSLDRVKSGANVLTF; CDR3 DNA: TGCGCCAGCAGCTTCAGCCTCGACAGGGTTAAATCTGGGGCCAACGTCCTGACTTTC; J gene: TRBJ2-6; D gene: TRBD1; CDR3 length: 19; clone size: .; V gene: TRBV5-1
CDR3 protein: CASSKEGTVREKLFF; CDR3 DNA: TGTGCCAGCAGCAAAGAGGGGACAGTGCGTGAAAAACTGTTTTTT; J gene: TRBJ1-4; D gene: TRBD1; CDR3 length: 15; clone size: many; V gene: TRBV9
CDR3 protein: CAISRTQSSSYEQYF; CDR3 DNA: TGTGCCATCAGCCGCACCCAGTCATCCTCCTACGAGCAGTACTTC; J gene: TRBJ2-7; D gene: .; CDR3 length: 15; clone size: .; V gene: TRBV24-1
CDR3 protein: CANRRSAGRYEQYF; CDR3 DNA: TGTGCCAACAGACGCTCGGCAGGGAGGTACGAGCAGTACTTC; J gene: TRBJ2-7; D gene: .; CDR3 length: 14; clone size: many; V gene: TRBV9
CDR3 protein: CASSQEPRVPEAFF; CDR3 DNA: TGCGCCAGCAGCCAAGAACCCAGGGTACCTGAAGCTTTCTTT; J gene: TRBJ1-1; D gene: .; CDR3 length: 14; clone size: many; V gene: TRBV4-3
CDR3 protein: CSAPRDRSMNTEAFF; CDR3 DNA: TGCAGTGCTCCTCGGGACAGAAGCATGAACACTGAAGCTTTCTTT; J gene: TRBJ1-1; D gene: TRBD1; CDR3 length: 15; clone size: many; V gene: TRBV20-1
CDR3 protein: CASSPGILAGEETQYF; CDR3 DNA: TGTGCCAGCAGCCCGGGAATTCTAGCGGGAGAAGAGACCCAGTACTTC; J gene: TRBJ2-5; D gene: TRBD2; CDR3 length: 16; clone size: .; V gene: TRBV11-2
CDR3 protein: CASSQEGRYLTF; CDR3 DNA: TGCGCCAGCAGCCAAGAGGGCAGGTACCTTACCTTC; J gene: TRBJ2-5; D gene: .; CDR3 length: 12; clone size: .; V gene: TRBV4-3
CDR3 protein: CASSETGGTTGELFF; CDR3 DNA: TGTGCCAGCAGTGAGACAGGGGGGACCACCGGGGAGCTGTTTTTT; J gene: TRBJ2-2; D gene: TRBD1; CDR3 length: 15; clone size: .; V gene: TRBV2
CDR3 protein: CASSFTSAPPYEQYF; CDR3 DNA: TGTGCCAGCAGCTTCACTAGCGCACCCCCCTACGAGCAGTACTTC; J gene: TRBJ2-7; D gene: TRBD2; CDR3 length: 15; clone size: many; V gene: TRBV7-2
CDR3 protein: CASSYLTRDRAGYTF; CDR3 DNA: TGTGCCAGCAGTTATCTGACCCGGGACAGGGCGGGCTACACCTTC; J gene: TRBJ1-2; D gene: TRBD1; CDR3 length: 15; clone size: .; V gene: TRBV6-6
CDR3 protein: CSVGGTGRLAGANVLTF; CDR3 DNA: TGCAGCGTTGGGGGGACGGGACGTCTCGCTGGGGCCAACGTCCTGACTTTC; J gene: TRBJ2-6; D gene: .; CDR3 length: 17; clone size: .; V gene: TRBV29-1
CDR3 protein: CASSLLPGDYEQYF; CDR3 DNA: TGTGCCAGCAGCTTACTACCGGGGGACTACGAGCAGTACTTC; J gene: TRBJ2-7; D gene: .; CDR3 length: 14; clone size: many; V gene: TRBV7-8
CDR3 protein: CASAWGIRTGELFF; CDR3 DNA: TGTGCCTCGGCGTGGGGGATTAGGACCGGGGAGCTGTTTTTT; J gene: TRBJ2-2; D gene: .; CDR3 length: 14; clone size: .; V gene: TRBV10-3
CDR3 protein: CASSPLGGQSMVSPLHF; CDR3 DNA: TGTGCCAGCAGCCCCCTCGGGGGACAGAGCATGGTTTCACCCCTCCACTTT; J gene: TRBJ1-6; D gene: TRBD1; CDR3 length: 17; clone size: many; V gene: TRBV7-8
CDR3 protein: CASSLTGQRGYTF; CDR3 DNA: TGTGCCAGCAGCTTGACAGGCCAGCGGGGCTACACCTTC; J gene: TRBJ1-2; D gene: .; CDR3 length: 13; clone size: .; V gene: TRBV9
CDR3 protein: CASSLLPGPKGHSNYGYTF; CDR3 DNA: TGTGCCAGCAGTCTACTGCCGGGGCCGAAAGGCCATAGTAACTATGGCTACACCTTC; J gene: TRBJ1-2; D gene: .; CDR3 length: 19; clone size: few; V gene: TRBV14
CDR3 protein: CASSPSGLAGAGEQYF; CDR3 DNA: TGTGCCAGCAGCCCATCTGGCCTAGCGGGAGCGGGTGAGCAGTACTTC; J gene: TRBJ2-7; D gene: TRBD2; CDR3 length: 16; clone size: .; V gene: TRBV14
CDR3 protein: CATSLVGARAGELFF; CDR3 DNA: TGTGCCACCAGCTTGGTGGGGGCGAGGGCGGGGGAGCTGTTTTTT; J gene: TRBJ2-2; D gene: .; CDR3 length: 15; clone size: many; V gene: TRBV15
CDR3 protein: CAISQPGPRDEQYF; CDR3 DNA: TGTGCCATCAGTCAGCCGGGACCTCGGGACGAGCAGTACTTC; J gene: TRBJ2-7; D gene: .; CDR3 length: 14; clone size: .; V gene: TRBV10-3
CDR3 protein: CASSPVGQYGNTEAFF; CDR3 DNA: TGTGCCAGCAGCCCAGTCGGACAGTATGGGAACACTGAAGCTTTCTTT; J gene: TRBJ1-1; D gene: .; CDR3 length: 16; clone size: .; V gene: TRBV7-2
CDR3 protein: CASSPQQWGQGRGETQYF; CDR3 DNA: TGTGCCAGCAGCCCTCAGCAGTGGGGGCAGGGACGAGGGGAGACCCAGTACTTC; J gene: TRBJ2-5; D gene: .; CDR3 length: 18; clone size: many; V gene: TRBV7-2
CDR3 protein: CASSLYGKYSNQPQHF; CDR3 DNA: TGTGCCAGCAGCTTATATGGGAAATATAGCAATCAGCCCCAGCATTTT; J gene: TRBJ1-5; D gene: .; CDR3 length: 16; clone size: many; V gene: TRBV7-2
CDR3 protein: CASSLGPLGANVLTF; CDR3 DNA: TGTGCCAGCAGCTTAGGCCCGTTGGGGGCCAACGTCCTGACTTTC; J gene: TRBJ2-6; D gene: .; CDR3 length: 15; clone size: .; V gene: TRBV7-3
CDR3 protein: CAISARTGVQAQHF; CDR3 DNA: TGTGCCATCAGTGCCAGGACAGGGGTCCAGGCCCAGCATTTT; J gene: TRBJ1-5; D gene: TRBD1; CDR3 length: 14; clone size: .; V gene: TRBV10-3
CDR3 protein: CASSEGTSNNQPQHF; CDR3 DNA: TGTGCCAGCAGTGAGGGGACAAGTAACAATCAGCCCCAGCATTTT; J gene: TRBJ1-5; D gene: .; CDR3 length: 15; clone size: .; V gene: TRBV2
CDR3 protein: CSAPPDILNSPLHF; CDR3 DNA: TGCAGTGCCCCGCCGGACATACTTAATTCACCCCTCCACTTT; J gene: TRBJ1-6; D gene: .; CDR3 length: 14; clone size: many; V gene: TRBV20-1
CDR3 protein: CASSTGTGGHEQYF; CDR3 DNA: TGTGCCAGCAGTACCGGGACAGGGGGTCACGAGCAGTACTTC; J gene: TRBJ2-7; D gene: TRBD1; CDR3 length: 14; clone size: many; V gene: TRBV6-6
CDR3 protein: CASSSRSSNQPQHF; CDR3 DNA: TGTGCCAGCAGCTCCCGGTCCAGCAATCAGCCCCAGCATTTT; J gene: TRBJ1-5; D gene: .; CDR3 length: 14; clone size: .; V gene: TRBV6-5
CDR3 protein: CASSESTGLLNTEAFF; CDR3 DNA: TGCGCCAGCAGTGAGTCGACGGGACTCTTGAACACTGAAGCTTTCTTT; J gene: TRBJ1-1; D gene: .; CDR3 length: 16; clone size: .; V gene: TRBV10-2
CDR3 protein: CASRLPGYEQYF; CDR3 DNA: TGTGCCAGCAGGCTACCGGGGTACGAGCAGTACTTC; J gene: TRBJ2-7; D gene: .; CDR3 length: 12; clone size: many; V gene: TRBV2
CDR3 protein: CASSSRRSQLFF; CDR3 DNA: TGTGCCAGCAGCTCCCGACGGTCGCAACTGTTTTTT; J gene: TRBJ1-4; D gene: .; CDR3 length: 12; clone size: few; V gene: TRBV11-2
CDR3 protein: CASSLVRGSNTEAFF; CDR3 DNA: TGTGCCAGCAGCTTAGTTCGGGGATCGAACACTGAAGCTTTCTTT; J gene: TRBJ1-1; D gene: .; CDR3 length: 15; clone size: many; V gene: TRBV7-2
CDR3 protein: CASSNPGGQPQHF; CDR3 DNA: TGTGCCAGCAGCAACCCAGGGGGACAGCCCCAGCATTTT; J gene: TRBJ1-5; D gene: TRBD1; CDR3 length: 13; clone size: .; V gene: TRBV12-3/TRBV12-4
CDR3 protein: CASGVGVQAFF; CDR3 DNA: TGTGCCAGCGGCGTAGGGGTGCAAGCTTTCTTT; J gene: TRBJ1-1; D gene: .; CDR3 length: 11; clone size: .; V gene: TRBV7-2
CDR3 protein: CSSSLGVYGYTF; CDR3 DNA: TGCAGCAGTTCGCTGGGGGTTTATGGCTACACCTTC; J gene: TRBJ1-2; D gene: .; CDR3 length: 12; clone size: .; V gene: TRBV29-1
CDR3 protein: CASSISGTGLSPLHF; CDR3 DNA: TGTGCCAGCAGCATTTCCGGGACAGGGCTTTCACCCCTCCACTTT; J gene: TRBJ1-6; D gene: TRBD1; CDR3 length: 15; clone size: many; V gene: TRBV9
CDR3 protein: CASSQGGEAQPQHF; CDR3 DNA: TGTGCCAGCAGCCAGGGGGGTGAAGCTCAGCCCCAGCATTTT; J gene: TRBJ1-5; D gene: TRBD1; CDR3 length: 14; clone size: many; V gene: TRBV7-9
CDR3 protein: CAISDRAPLSGNTIYF; CDR3 DNA: TGTGCCATCAGTGACAGGGCCCCTCTCTCTGGAAACACCATATATTTT; J gene: TRBJ1-3; D gene: .; CDR3 length: 16; clone size: many; V gene: TRBV10-3
CDR3 protein: CASSIRGQGGNQPQHF; CDR3 DNA: TGTGCCAGCAGTATTCGGGGACAGGGAGGCAATCAGCCCCAGCATTTT; J gene: TRBJ1-5; D gene: TRBD1; CDR3 length: 16; clone size: .; V gene: TRBV6-2/TRBV6-3
CDR3 protein: CASSLGRSPLHF; CDR3 DNA: TGTGCCAGCAGTTTGGGTCGGTCACCCCTCCACTTT; J gene: TRBJ1-6; D gene: .; CDR3 length: 12; clone size: many; V gene: TRBV7-7
CDR3 protein: CASSLRARSRLDLNYGYTF; CDR3 DNA: TGTGCCAGCAGCCTAAGAGCGAGGTCCCGACTAGACCTTAACTATGGCTACACCTTC; J gene: TRBJ1-2; D gene: .; CDR3 length: 19; clone size: .; V gene: TRBV7-2